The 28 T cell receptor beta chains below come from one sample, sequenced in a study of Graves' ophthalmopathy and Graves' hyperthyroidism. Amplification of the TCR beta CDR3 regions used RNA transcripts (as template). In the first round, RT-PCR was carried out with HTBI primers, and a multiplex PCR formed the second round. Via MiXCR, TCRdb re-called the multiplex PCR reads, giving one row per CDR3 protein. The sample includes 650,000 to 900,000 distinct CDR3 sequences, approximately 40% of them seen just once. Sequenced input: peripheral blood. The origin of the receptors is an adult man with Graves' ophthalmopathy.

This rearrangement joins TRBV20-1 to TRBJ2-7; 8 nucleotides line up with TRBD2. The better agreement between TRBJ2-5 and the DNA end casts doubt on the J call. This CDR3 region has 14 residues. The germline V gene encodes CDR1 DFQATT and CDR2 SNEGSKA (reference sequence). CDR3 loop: CSAESGLGWETQYF. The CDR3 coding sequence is TGCAGTGCTGAGTCGGGACTAGGGTGGGAGACCCAGTACTTC.

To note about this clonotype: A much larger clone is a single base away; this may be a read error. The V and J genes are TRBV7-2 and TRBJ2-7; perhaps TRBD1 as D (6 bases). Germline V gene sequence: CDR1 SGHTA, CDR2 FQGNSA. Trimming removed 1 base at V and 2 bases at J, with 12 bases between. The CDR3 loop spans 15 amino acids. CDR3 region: CASSLVAGQPYEQYF. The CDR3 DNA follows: TGTGCCAGCAGCTTAGTGGCTGGACAGCCCTACGAGCAGTACTTC. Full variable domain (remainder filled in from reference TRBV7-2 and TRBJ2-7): GAGVSQSPSNKVTEKGKDVELRCDPISGHTALYWYRQSLGQGLEFLIYFQGNSAPDKSGLPSDRFSAERTGGSVSTLTIQRTQQEDSAVYLCASSLVAGQPYEQYFGPGTRLTVT.

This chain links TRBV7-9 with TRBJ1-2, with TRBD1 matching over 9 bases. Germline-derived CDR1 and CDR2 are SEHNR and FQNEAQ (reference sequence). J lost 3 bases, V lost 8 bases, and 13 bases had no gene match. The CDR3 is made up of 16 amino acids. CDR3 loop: CASGALRTGGDYGYTF. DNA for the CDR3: TGTGCCAGCGGTGCGCTTCGAACAGGGGGCGACTATGGCTACACCTTC.

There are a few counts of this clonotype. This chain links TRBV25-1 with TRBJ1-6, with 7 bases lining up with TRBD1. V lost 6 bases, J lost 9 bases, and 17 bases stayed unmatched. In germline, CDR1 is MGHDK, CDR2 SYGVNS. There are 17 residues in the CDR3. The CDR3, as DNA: TGTGCCAGCAGCCTCGACGATGGAGGGGGCCTCGCTTCACCCCTCCACTTT. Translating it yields CASSLDDGGGLASPLHF. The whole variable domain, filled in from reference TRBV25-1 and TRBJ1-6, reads EADIYQTPRYLVIGTGKKITLECSQTMGHDKMYWYQQDPGMELHLIHYSYGVNSTEKGDLSSESTVSRIRTEHFPLTLESARPSHTSQYLCASSLDDGGGLASPLHFGNGTRLTVT.

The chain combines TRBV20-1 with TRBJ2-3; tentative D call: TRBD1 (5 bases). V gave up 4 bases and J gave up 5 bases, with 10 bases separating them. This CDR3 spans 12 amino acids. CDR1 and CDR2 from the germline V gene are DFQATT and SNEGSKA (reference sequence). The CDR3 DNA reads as TGCAGTGCTAAATATCAGGGAGATACGCAGTATTTT. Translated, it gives CSAKYQGDTQYF.

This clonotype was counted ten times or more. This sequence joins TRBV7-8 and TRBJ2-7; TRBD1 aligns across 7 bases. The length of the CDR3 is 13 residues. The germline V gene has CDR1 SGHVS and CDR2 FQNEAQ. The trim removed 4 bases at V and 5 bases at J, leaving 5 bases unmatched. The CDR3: CASSYVQGNEQYF. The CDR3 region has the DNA TGTGCCAGCAGCTACGTACAGGGGAACGAGCAGTACTTC.

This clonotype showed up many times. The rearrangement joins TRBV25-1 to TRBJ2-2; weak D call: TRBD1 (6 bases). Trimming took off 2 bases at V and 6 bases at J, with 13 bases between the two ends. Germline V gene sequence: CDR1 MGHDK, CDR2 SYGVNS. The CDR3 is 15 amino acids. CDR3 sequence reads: CASSEPQGSAGELFF. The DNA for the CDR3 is TGTGCCAGCAGTGAACCCCAGGGGTCCGCCGGGGAGCTGTTTTTT.

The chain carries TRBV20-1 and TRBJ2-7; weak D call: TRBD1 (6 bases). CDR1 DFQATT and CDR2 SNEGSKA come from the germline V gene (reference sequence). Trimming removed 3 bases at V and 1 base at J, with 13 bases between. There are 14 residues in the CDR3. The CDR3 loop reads CSASPTGESYEQYF. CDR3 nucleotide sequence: TGCAGTGCTAGTCCGACAGGAGAATCCTACGAGCAGTACTTC.

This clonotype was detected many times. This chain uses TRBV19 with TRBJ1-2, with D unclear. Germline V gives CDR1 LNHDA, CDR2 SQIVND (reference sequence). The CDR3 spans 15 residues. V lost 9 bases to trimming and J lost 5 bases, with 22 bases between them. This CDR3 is CASNDQRARGYGYTF. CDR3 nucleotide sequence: TGTGCCAGCAACGACCAGCGAGCTAGAGGATATGGCTACACCTTC.

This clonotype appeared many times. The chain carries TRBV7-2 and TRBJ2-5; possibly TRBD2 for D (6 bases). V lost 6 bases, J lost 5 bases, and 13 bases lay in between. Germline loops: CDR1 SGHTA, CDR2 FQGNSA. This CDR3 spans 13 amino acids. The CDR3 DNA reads TGTGCCAGCAGTTTTTCCGGGAGCGAGACCCAGTACTTC. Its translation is CASSFSGSETQYF. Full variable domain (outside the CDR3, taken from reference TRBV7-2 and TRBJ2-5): GAGVSQSPSNKVTEKGKDVELRCDPISGHTALYWYRQSLGQGLEFLIYFQGNSAPDKSGLPSDRFSAERTGGSVSTLTIQRTQQEDSAVYLCASSFSGSETQYFGPGTRLLVL.

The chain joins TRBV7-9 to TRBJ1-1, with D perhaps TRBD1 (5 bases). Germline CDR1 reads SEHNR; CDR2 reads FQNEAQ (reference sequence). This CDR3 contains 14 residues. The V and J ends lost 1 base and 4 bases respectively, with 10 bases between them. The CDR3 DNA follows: TGTGCCAGCAGCTTAGTCGGGGGTACCACTGAAGCTTTCTTT. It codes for CASSLVGGTTEAFF.

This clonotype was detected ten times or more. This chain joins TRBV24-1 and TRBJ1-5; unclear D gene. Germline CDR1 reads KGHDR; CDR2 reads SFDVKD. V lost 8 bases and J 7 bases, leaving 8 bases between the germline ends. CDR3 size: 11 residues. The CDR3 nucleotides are TGTGCCACCACTATCACCCAGCCCCAGCATTTT. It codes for CATTITQPQHF.

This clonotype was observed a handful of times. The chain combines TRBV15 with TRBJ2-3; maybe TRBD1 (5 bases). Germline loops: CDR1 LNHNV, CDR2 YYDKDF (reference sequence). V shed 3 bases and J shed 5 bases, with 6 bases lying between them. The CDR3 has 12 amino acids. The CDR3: CATSRTEDTQYF. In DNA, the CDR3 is TGTGCCACCAGCAGGACAGAAGATACGCAGTATTTT. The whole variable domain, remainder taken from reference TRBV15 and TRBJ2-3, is DAMVIQNPRYQVTQFGKPVTLSCSQTLNHNVMYWYQQKSSQAPKLLFHYYDKDFNNEADTPDNFQSRRPNTSFCFLDIRSPGLGDTAMYLCATSRTEDTQYFGPGTRLTVL.

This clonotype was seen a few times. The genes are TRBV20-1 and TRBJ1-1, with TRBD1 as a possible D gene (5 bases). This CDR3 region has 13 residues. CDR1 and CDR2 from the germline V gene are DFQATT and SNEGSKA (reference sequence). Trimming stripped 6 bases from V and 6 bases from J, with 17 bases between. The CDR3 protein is CSANSGEGPEAFF. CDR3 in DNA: TGCAGTGCCAACTCGGGGGAGGGCCCTGAAGCTTTCTTT.

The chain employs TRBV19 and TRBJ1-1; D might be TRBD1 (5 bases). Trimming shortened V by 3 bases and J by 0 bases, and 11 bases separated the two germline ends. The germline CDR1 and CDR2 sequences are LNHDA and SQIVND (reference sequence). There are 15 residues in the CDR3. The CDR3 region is CASSMVRQMNTEAFF. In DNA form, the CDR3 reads TGTGCCAGTAGTATGGTGAGACAGATGAACACTGAAGCTTTCTTT.

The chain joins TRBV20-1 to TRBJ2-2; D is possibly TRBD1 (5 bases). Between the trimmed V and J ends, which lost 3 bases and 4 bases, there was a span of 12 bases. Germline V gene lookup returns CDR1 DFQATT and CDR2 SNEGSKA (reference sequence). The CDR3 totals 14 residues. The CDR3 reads CSASFAGLTGELFF. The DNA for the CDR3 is TGCAGTGCTAGTTTTGCAGGGCTCACCGGGGAGCTGTTTTTT.

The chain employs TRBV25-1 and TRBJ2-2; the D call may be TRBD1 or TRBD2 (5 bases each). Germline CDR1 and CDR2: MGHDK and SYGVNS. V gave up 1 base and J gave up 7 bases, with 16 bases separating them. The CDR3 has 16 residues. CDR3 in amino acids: CASSESPGTDNGELFF. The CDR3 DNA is TGTGCCAGCAGTGAATCTCCCGGGACGGACAACGGGGAGCTGTTTTTT.

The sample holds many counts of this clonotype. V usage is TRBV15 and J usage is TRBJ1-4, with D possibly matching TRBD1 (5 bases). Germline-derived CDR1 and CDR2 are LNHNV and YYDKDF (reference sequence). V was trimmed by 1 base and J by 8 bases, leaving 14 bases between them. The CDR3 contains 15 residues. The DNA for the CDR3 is TGTGCCACCAGCAGAGGTGGGCAGGGTAGCGAAAAACTGTTTTTT. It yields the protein CATSRGGQGSEKLFF.

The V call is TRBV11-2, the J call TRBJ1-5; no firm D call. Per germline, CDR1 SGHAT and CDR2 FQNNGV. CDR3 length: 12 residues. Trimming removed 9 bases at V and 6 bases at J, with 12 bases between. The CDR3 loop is CASGLPSQPQHF. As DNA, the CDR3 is TGTGCCAGTGGACTTCCGAGTCAGCCCCAGCATTTT.

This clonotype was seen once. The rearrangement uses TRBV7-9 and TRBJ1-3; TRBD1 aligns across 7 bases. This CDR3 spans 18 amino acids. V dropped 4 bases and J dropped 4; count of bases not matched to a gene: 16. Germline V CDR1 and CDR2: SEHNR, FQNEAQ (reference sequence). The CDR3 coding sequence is TGTGCCAGCAGCTCAGGGGGATTTTCGGCGCCCGGGGGAAACACCATATATTTT. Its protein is CASSSGGFSAPGGNTIYF.

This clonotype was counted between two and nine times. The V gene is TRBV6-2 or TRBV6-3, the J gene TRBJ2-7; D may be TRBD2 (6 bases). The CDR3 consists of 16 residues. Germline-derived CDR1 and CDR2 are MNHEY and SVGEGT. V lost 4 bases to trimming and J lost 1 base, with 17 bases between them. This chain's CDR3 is CASSWLYGGPSYEQYF. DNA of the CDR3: TGTGCCAGCAGTTGGCTTTACGGGGGACCGTCCTACGAGCAGTACTTC.

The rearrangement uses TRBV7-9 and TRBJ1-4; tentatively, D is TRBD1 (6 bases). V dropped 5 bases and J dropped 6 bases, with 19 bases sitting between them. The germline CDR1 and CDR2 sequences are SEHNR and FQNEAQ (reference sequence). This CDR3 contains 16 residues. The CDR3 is CASSASSHRDDEKLFF. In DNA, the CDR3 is TGTGCCAGCAGCGCCTCGTCTCACAGGGATGATGAAAAACTGTTTTTT.

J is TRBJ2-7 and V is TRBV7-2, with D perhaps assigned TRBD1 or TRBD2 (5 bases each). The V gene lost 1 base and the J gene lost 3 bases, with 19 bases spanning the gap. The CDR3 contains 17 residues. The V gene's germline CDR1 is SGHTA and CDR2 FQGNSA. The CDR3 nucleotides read TGTGCCAGCAGCTTAGGGGGCGGGTCTGGCCCCTACTACGAGCAGTACTTC. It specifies CASSLGGGSGPYYEQYF.

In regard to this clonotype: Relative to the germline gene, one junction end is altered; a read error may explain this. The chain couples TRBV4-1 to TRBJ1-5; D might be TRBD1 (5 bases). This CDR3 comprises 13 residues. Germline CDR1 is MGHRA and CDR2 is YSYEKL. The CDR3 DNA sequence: TGCGCCAGCAGCCCCAGGGATAATCAGCCCCACCATTTT. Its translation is CASSPRDNQPHHF.

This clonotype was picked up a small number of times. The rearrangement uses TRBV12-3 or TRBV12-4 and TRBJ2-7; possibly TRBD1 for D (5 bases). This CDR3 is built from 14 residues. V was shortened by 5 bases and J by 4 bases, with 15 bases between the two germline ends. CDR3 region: CASSPRQRLYEQYF. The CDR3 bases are TGTGCCAGCAGTCCTCGACAGAGACTTTACGAGCAGTACTTC.

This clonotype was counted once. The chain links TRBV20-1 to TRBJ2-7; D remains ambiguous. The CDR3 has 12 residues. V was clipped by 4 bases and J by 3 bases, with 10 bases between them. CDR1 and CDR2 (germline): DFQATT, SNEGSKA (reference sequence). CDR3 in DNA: TGCAGTGCTAAGGACGGGCGCTACGAGCAGTACTTC. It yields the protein CSAKDGRYEQYF.

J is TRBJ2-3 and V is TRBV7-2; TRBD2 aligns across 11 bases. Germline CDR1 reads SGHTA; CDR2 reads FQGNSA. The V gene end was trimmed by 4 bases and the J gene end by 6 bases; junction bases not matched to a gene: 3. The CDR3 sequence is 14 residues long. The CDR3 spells CASSWGTSGDTQYF. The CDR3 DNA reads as TGTGCCAGCAGCTGGGGGACTAGCGGTGATACGCAGTATTTT. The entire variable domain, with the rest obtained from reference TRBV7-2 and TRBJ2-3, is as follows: GAGVSQSPSNKVTEKGKDVELRCDPISGHTALYWYRQSLGQGLEFLIYFQGNSAPDKSGLPSDRFSAERTGGSVSTLTIQRTQQEDSAVYLCASSWGTSGDTQYFGPGTRLTVL.

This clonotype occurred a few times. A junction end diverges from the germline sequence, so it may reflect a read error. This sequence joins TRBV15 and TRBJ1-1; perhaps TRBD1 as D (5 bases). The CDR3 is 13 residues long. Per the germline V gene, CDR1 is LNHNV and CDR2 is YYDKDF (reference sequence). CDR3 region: CATGRKGVSEAFF. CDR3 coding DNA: TGTGCCACCGGCAGAAAAGGGGTTTCTGAAGCTTTCTTT.